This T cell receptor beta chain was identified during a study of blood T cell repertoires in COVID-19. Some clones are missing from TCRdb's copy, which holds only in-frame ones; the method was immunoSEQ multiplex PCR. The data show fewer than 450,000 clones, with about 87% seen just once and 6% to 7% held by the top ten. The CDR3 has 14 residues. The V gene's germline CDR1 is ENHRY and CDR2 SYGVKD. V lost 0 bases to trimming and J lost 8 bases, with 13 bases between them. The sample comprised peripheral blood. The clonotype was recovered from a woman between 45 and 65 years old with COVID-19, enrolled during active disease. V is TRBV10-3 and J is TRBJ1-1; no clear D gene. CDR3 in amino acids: CAISESQERAEAFF. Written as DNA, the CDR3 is TGTGCCATCAGTGAGTCTCAGGAGAGGGCGGAAGCTTTCTTT.